Reported below is one T cell receptor beta chain. The repertoire was sequenced with immunoSEQ multiplex PCR; TCRdb's copy has only in-frame clones and lacks some. The sample yields roughly 110,000 clones, 70% to 90% seen once. The data originate from a study of blood T cell repertoires in COVID-19. The source of this sequence is a woman aged 45-60 years with acute or convalescent COVID-19. The source material was peripheral blood.

This CDR3 reads CASSSRQGGAGELFF. Here the CDR3 DNA reads TGTGCCAGCTCATCCCGCCAGGGGGGCGCCGGGGAGCTGTTTTTT. The chain combines TRBV18 with TRBJ2-2; tentative D call: TRBD1 (7 bases). Per the germline V gene, CDR1 is KGHSH and CDR2 is LQKENI. V lost 5 bases to trimming and J lost 6 bases, with 16 bases between them. The CDR3 runs 15 residues.